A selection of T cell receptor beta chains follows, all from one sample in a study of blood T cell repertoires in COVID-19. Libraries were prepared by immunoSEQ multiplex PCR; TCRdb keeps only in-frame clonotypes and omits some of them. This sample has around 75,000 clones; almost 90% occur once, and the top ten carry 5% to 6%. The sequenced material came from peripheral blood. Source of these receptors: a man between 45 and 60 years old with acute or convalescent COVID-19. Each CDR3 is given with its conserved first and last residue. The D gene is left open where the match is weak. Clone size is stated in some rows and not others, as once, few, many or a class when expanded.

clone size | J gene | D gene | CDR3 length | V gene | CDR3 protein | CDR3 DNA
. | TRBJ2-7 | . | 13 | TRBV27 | CASSPRLLYEQYF | TGTGCCAGCAGTCCCCGACTCTTATACGAGCAGTACTTC
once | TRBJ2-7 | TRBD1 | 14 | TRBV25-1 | CASSDGTGFYEQYF | TGTGCCAGCAGTGACGGGACAGGGTTCTACGAGCAGTACTTC
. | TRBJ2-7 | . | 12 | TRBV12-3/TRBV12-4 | CASSLLYSEQYF | TGTGCCAGCAGTTTACTCTATTCCGAGCAGTACTTC
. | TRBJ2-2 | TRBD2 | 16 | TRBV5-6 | CASSGAGLAPTGELFF | TGTGCCAGCAGCGGGGCGGGACTAGCCCCCACCGGGGAGCTGTTTTTT
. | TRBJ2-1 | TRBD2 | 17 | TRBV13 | CASSLLSGTSGRWEQFF | TGTGCCAGCAGCCTTCTCTCCGGGACTAGCGGGAGGTGGGAGCAGTTCTTC
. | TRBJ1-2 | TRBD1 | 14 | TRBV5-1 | CASSLGDRGYGYTF | TGCGCCAGCAGCCTTGGGGACAGGGGGTATGGCTACACCTTC
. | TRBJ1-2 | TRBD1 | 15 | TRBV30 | CAWRKSDRGRYGYTF | TGTGCCTGGAGAAAATCCGACAGGGGGCGATATGGCTACACCTTC
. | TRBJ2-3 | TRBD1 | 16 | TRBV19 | CASSSGQGAGTDTQYF | TGTGCCAGTAGTTCGGGACAGGGGGCTGGCACAGATACGCAGTATTTT
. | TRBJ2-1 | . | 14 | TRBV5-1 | CASSTNGLKNEQFF | TGCGCCAGCAGCACTAACGGACTGAAGAATGAGCAGTTCTTC
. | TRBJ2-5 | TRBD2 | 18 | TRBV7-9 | CASSFPTSGRADRETQYF | TGTGCCAGCAGCTTTCCGACTAGCGGGAGGGCCGATCGGGAGACCCAGTACTTC
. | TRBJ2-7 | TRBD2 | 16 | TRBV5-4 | CASSRNPSGSSYEQYF | TGTGCCAGCAGTCGCAATCCTAGCGGGAGCTCCTACGAGCAGTACTTC
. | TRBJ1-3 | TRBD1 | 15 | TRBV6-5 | CASSYQTGTGNTIYF | TGTGCCAGCAGTTACCAGACAGGGACTGGAAACACCATATATTTT
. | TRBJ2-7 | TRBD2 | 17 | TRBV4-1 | CASSQGVAGVILYEQYF | TGCGCCAGCAGCCAAGGGGTAGCGGGAGTCATCCTCTACGAGCAGTACTTC
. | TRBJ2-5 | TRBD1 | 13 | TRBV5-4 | CASSVRGQETQYF | TGTGCCAGCTCTGTCAGGGGGCAAGAGACCCAGTACTTC
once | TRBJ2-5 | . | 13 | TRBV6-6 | CASSPVGSETQYF | TGTGCCAGCAGCCCCGTGGGCTCGGAGACCCAGTACTTC
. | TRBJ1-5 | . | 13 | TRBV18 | CASSPGGNQPQHF | TGTGCCAGCTCACCAGGCGGAAATCAGCCCCAGCATTTT
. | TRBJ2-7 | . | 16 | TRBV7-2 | CASSFLMEVYSYEQYF | TGTGCCAGCAGCTTCCTTATGGAGGTTTACTCCTACGAGCAGTACTTC
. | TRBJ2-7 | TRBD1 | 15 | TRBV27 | CASRELGTGTYEQYF | TGTGCCAGCAGAGAACTTGGGACAGGGACGTACGAGCAGTACTTC
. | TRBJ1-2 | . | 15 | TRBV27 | CASCSVYGGEYGYTF | TGTGCCAGCTGCAGCGTTTATGGGGGGGAATATGGCTACACCTTC
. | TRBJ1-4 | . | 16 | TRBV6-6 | CASSYDPGQPNEKLFF | TGTGCCAGCAGTTACGATCCGGGACAACCGAATGAAAAACTGTTTTTT
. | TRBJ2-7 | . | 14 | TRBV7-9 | CASSLGGQLYEQYF | TGTGCCAGCAGCTTAGGGGGGCAACTCTACGAGCAGTACTTC
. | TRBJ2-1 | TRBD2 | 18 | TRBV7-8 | CASSLAERGSGQYNEQFF | TGTGCCAGCAGCTTAGCGGAGAGGGGTAGCGGGCAGTACAATGAGCAGTTCTTC
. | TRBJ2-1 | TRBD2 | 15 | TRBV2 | CASSDNAGGQNEQFF | TGTGCCAGCAGTGACAATGCGGGAGGGCAGAATGAGCAGTTCTTC
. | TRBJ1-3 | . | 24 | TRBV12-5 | CASGFSDSPASHFAHHSSGNTIYF | TGTGCTAGTGGTTTTTCGGACAGCCCTGCCTCCCATTTTGCCCATCATTCCTCTGGAAACACCATATATTTT
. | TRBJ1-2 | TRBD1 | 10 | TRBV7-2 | CASSGQGYTF | TGTGCCAGCAGTGGACAGGGGTACACCTTC
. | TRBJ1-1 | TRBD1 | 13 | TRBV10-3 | CATAGQPITEAFF | TGTGCCACCGCGGGACAGCCGATAACTGAAGCTTTCTTT
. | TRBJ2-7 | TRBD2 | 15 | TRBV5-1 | CASSLGAGVGHEQYF | TGCGCCAGCAGCCTTGGGGCGGGAGTCGGCCACGAGCAGTACTTC
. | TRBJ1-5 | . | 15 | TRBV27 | CASSLEGRGNQPQHF | TGTGCCAGCAGTTTAGAGGGACGGGGGAATCAGCCCCAGCATTTT
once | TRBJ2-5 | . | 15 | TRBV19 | CASSIVRQAQETQYF | TGTGCCAGTAGTATTGTTCGACAGGCACAAGAGACCCAGTACTTC
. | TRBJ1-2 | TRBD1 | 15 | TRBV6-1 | CASSEALTGFYGYTF | TGTGCCAGCAGTGAAGCGTTGACAGGGTTCTATGGCTACACCTTC
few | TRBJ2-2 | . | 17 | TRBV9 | CASSVLGASQNTGELFF | TGTGCCAGCAGCGTATTGGGGGCTAGCCAGAACACCGGGGAGCTGTTTTTT
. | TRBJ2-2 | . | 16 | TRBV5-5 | CASSLQAGMGTGELFF | TGTGCCAGCAGCTTGCAAGCAGGGATGGGTACCGGGGAGCTGTTTTTT
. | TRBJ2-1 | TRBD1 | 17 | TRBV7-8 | CASSLVVLDRVIHEQFF | TGTGCCAGCAGCTTAGTTGTGCTGGACAGGGTCATCCATGAGCAGTTCTTC
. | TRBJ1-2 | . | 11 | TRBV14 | CASSQGFYVVF | TGTGCCAGCAGCCAAGGATTCTACGTGGTCTTC
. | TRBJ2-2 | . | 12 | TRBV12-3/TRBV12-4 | CASRLFNGELFF | TGTGCCAGCAGATTGTTTAACGGGGAGCTGTTTTTT
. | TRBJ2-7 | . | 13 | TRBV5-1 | CASSSPPSYEQYF | TGCGCCAGCAGCTCTCCCCCCTCCTACGAGCAGTACTTC
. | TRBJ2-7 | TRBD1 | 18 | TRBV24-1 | CATSEHRDRGPFLLEQYF | TGTGCCACCAGTGAACACCGGGACAGGGGACCCTTCCTTTTGGAGCAGTACTTC